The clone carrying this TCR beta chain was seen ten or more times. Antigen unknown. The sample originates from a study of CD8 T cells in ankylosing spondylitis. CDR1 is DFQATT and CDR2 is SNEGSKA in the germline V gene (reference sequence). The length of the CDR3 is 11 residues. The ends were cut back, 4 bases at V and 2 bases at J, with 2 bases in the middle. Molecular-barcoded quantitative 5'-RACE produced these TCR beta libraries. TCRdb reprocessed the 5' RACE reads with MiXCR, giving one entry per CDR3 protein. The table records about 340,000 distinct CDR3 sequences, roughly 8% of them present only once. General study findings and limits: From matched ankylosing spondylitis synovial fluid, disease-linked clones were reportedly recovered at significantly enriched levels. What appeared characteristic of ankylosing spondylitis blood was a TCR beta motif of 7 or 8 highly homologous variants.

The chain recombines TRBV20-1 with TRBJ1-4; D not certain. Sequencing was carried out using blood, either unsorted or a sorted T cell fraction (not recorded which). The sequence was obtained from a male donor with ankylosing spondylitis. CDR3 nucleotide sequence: TGCAGTGCTAATACTAATGAAAAACTGTTTTTT. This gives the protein CSANTNEKLFF.